This T cell receptor (beta chain) was profiled in a study of blood T cell repertoires in COVID-19. The overall study: COVID-19 samples, acute and convalescent, were from the United States, Italy and Spain.

Per the germline V gene, CDR1 is LNHDA and CDR2 is SQIVND (reference sequence). CDR3 size: 13 residues. The ends were cut back, 6 bases at V and 3 bases at J, with 9 bases in the middle. Study processing details: Amplification of reference gene primers provided the estimated nucleated cell counts. This table comes from immunoSEQ multiplex PCR, and its TCRdb copy is limited to in-frame clones, with some not included. V, J and clone size reflect that table, while D and trimming were determined from the DNA. The table lists tens of thousands of clones, 60% to 80% of them singletons. This chain joins TRBV19 and TRBJ1-5; weak D call: TRBD1 (5 bases). The receptor comes from a man aged 70-80 years with active or convalescent COVID-19. Sequenced: peripheral blood. The CDR3 region has the DNA TGTGCCAGTAGGGGAGGGGTCAATCAGCCCCAGCATTTT. Translation gives CASRGGVNQPQHF. Based on the CDR3 plus reference TRBV19 and TRBJ1-5, the full variable domain is DGGITQSPKYLFRKEGQNVTLSCEQNLNHDAMYWYRQDPGQGLRLIYYSQIVNDFQKGDIAEGYSVSREKKESFPLTVTSAQKNPTAFYLCASRGGVNQPQHFGDGTRLSIL.